These T cell receptor beta chains were read from a single sample in a study of blood T cell repertoires in COVID-19. Profiling relied on immunoSEQ multiplex PCR, and the TCRdb table lists in-frame clones only, not all of them. The sample lists 350,000 to 450,000 clones, more than 70% occurring once. Sequenced sample: peripheral blood. The receptors stem from a man in his forties with acute or convalescent COVID-19. Both conserved end residues are part of each CDR3. A D gene is named only where the DNA matches it firmly. Size values are once, few and many counts, or a class for expanded clones, and some rows have none.

V,size,J,D,CDR3,DNA
TRBV4-1,NA,TRBJ1-5,NA,CASSQVTGGLNQPQHF,TGCGCCAGCAGCCAGGTGACCGGGGGGCTCAATCAGCCCCAGCATTTT
TRBV9,NA,TRBJ1-1,NA,CASSVNTMNTEAFF,TGTGCCAGCAGCGTAAACACCATGAACACTGAAGCTTTCTTT
TRBV4-3,NA,TRBJ2-7,TRBD1,CASSQGTGAEYEQYF,TGCGCCAGCAGCCAAGGCACAGGGGCGGAATACGAGCAGTACTTC
TRBV3-1/TRBV3-2,NA,TRBJ1-2,NA,CASSPRVEVWYGYTF,TGTGCCAGCAGCCCTCGGGTGGAGGTGTGGTATGGCTACACCTTC
TRBV2,NA,TRBJ1-2,NA,CASSAYQADYGYTF,TGTGCCAGCAGTGCCTATCAGGCAGACTATGGCTACACCTTC
TRBV7-3,NA,TRBJ2-7,TRBD1,CASSQIGTGGYEQYF,TGTGCCAGCAGCCAAATCGGGACAGGGGGCTACGAGCAGTACTTC
TRBV27,once,TRBJ2-1,NA,CASSPGQPTYNEQFF,TGTGCCAGCAGTCCCGGACAGCCAACGTACAATGAGCAGTTCTTC
TRBV11-3,NA,TRBJ1-6,TRBD1,CASSPRQGAPLHF,TGTGCCAGCAGCCCGCGACAGGGGGCACCCCTCCACTTT
TRBV7-2,NA,TRBJ2-5,NA,CASSIRRGRQETQYF,TGTGCCAGCAGCATCCGACGAGGCCGACAAGAGACCCAGTACTTC
TRBV13,NA,TRBJ2-1,TRBD2,CASSPGLAGLPNEQFF,TGTGCCAGCAGCCCCGGGCTAGCGGGCCTTCCGAATGAGCAGTTCTTC
TRBV18,NA,TRBJ2-2,NA,CASSLSGSGELFF,TGTGCCAGCTCACTCTCAGGCAGCGGGGAGCTGTTTTTT
TRBV6-5,NA,TRBJ2-7,NA,CASSAGLLTYEQYF,TGTGCCAGCAGCGCGGGACTCCTCACCTACGAGCAGTACTTC
TRBV9,NA,TRBJ2-1,NA,CASSASSWSGGFDEQFF,TGTGCCAGCAGCGCTAGTAGCTGGAGTGGGGGGTTTGACGAGCAGTTCTTC
TRBV19,NA,TRBJ1-2,TRBD1,CASSEGTGVQGYTF,TGTGCCAGTAGTGAAGGGACAGGGGTTCAAGGCTACACCTTC
TRBV6-5,NA,TRBJ1-1,NA,CASQKAGVAFF,TGTGCCAGCCAAAAGGCCGGGGTAGCTTTCTTT
TRBV12-3/TRBV12-4,NA,TRBJ1-2,NA,CASRQEGGYGYTF,TGTGCCAGCCGTCAGGAGGGCGGCTATGGCTACACCTTC
TRBV6-5,NA,TRBJ1-2,TRBD1,CASRRTGGNYGYTF,TGTGCCAGCAGACGGACAGGGGGCAACTATGGCTACACCTTC
TRBV30,NA,TRBJ1-1,TRBD1,CAWSVRDRAFF,TGTGCCTGGAGTGTACGGGACAGGGCTTTCTTT
TRBV9,NA,TRBJ2-7,NA,CASSPQTGWAYEQYF,TGTGCCAGCAGCCCCCAGACAGGCTGGGCTTACGAGCAGTACTTC
TRBV7-9,NA,TRBJ2-1,NA,CASSLGGGGEQFF,TGTGCCAGCAGCTTAGGTGGGGGCGGTGAGCAGTTCTTC
TRBV12-5,NA,TRBJ2-7,NA,CAYGRRQTNYEQYF,TGTGCCTATGGTCGGCGGCAAACTAACTACGAGCAGTACTTC
TRBV11-2,NA,TRBJ2-7,NA,CASSLGSQGYEQYF,TGTGCCAGCAGCTTAGGATCTCAGGGCTACGAGCAGTACTTC
TRBV30,once,TRBJ1-6,NA,CAWDSNSNSYNSPLHF,TGTGCCTGGGATTCAAACAGTAACTCTTATAATTCACCCCTCCACTTT
TRBV29-1,NA,TRBJ1-1,NA,CSGGRATEAFF,TGCAGCGGCGGCAGGGCCACTGAAGCTTTCTTT
TRBV4-3,NA,TRBJ1-2,NA,CASSQYSQGPQTYGYTF,TGCGCCAGCAGCCAATACTCCCAGGGGCCTCAAACCTATGGCTACACCTTC
TRBV16,NA,TRBJ2-1,TRBD2,CASSPRRGGPVHEQFF,TGTGCCAGCAGCCCCAGACGGGGGGGGCCAGTTCATGAGCAGTTCTTC
TRBV7-6,NA,TRBJ2-1,TRBD2,CASSLGLAGDPEQFF,TGTGCCAGCAGCTTAGGACTAGCGGGAGACCCAGAGCAGTTCTTC
TRBV18,NA,TRBJ1-1,NA,CASSTTGMNTEAFF,TGTGCCAGCTCGACGACGGGAATGAACACTGAAGCTTTCTTT
TRBV28,NA,TRBJ1-4,NA,CASSPFRGATNEKLFF,TGTGCCAGCAGCCCCTTTAGGGGCGCAACTAATGAAAAACTGTTTTTT
TRBV19,once,TRBJ1-5,TRBD1,CASSMDGTDYSNQPQHF,TGTGCCAGTAGTATGGACGGGACAGATTATAGCAATCAGCCCCAGCATTTT
TRBV6-6,NA,TRBJ1-1,TRBD1,CASSPVWPGGDDTEAFF,TGTGCCAGCAGTCCCGTCTGGCCAGGGGGCGATGACACTGAAGCTTTCTTT
TRBV5-1,NA,TRBJ2-3,NA,CASSLRGDTQYF,TGCGCCAGCAGCCTGCGGGGAGATACGCAGTATTTT
TRBV7-9,NA,TRBJ1-6,NA,CASRTLGRNSPLHF,TGTGCCAGCAGAACTTTGGGGCGGAATTCACCCCTCCACTTT
TRBV27,NA,TRBJ1-5,NA,CASSFGGRNQPQHF,TGTGCCAGCAGTTTTGGAGGGAGGAATCAGCCCCAGCATTTT
TRBV5-6,NA,TRBJ1-6,TRBD1,CASSPYRGIPYNSPLHF,TGTGCCAGCAGCCCGTACAGGGGTATCCCCTATAATTCACCCCTCCACTTT
TRBV7-8,NA,TRBJ1-6,TRBD1,CASSLTPPGQLNSPLHF,TGTGCCAGCAGCTTAACGCCCCCGGGACAGCTTAATTCACCCCTCCACTTT
TRBV28,NA,TRBJ1-3,NA,CASSLVAGYSGNTIYF,TGTGCCAGCAGTTTAGTTGCGGGATACTCTGGAAACACCATATATTTT
TRBV6-5,NA,TRBJ2-5,TRBD1,CASSFAGTGVETQYF,TGTGCCAGCAGTTTCGCCGGGACAGGAGTGGAGACCCAGTACTTC